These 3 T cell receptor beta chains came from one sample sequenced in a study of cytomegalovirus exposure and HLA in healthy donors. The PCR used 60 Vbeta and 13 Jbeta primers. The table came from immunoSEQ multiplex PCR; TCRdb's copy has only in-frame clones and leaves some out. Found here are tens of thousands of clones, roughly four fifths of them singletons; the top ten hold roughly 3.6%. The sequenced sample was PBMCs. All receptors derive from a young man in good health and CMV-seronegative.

CDR3 sequence (DNA): TGTGCCAGCAGCTTGACGGGGGGCTTGAAACAAGAGACCCAGTACTTC. This codes for CASSLTGGLKQETQYF. This chain uses TRBV7-2 with TRBJ2-5, with D perhaps TRBD2 (7 bases). This CDR3 has 16 amino acids. Germline-derived CDR1 and CDR2 are SGHTA and FQGNSA. V was cut by 3 bases and J by 2 bases, with 16 bases left in between.

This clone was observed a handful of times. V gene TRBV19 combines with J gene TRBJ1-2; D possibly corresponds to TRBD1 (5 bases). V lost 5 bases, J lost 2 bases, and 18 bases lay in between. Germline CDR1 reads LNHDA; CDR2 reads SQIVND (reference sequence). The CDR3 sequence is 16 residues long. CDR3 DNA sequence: TGTGCCAGTAGTCCCCGAGGCGCACAGGAAAACTATGGCTACACCTTC. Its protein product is CASSPRGAQENYGYTF. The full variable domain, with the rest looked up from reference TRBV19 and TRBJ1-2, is DGGITQSPKYLFRKEGQNVTLSCEQNLNHDAMYWYRQDPGQGLRLIYYSQIVNDFQKGDIAEGYSVSREKKESFPLTVTSAQKNPTAFYLCASSPRGAQENYGYTFGSGTRLTVV.

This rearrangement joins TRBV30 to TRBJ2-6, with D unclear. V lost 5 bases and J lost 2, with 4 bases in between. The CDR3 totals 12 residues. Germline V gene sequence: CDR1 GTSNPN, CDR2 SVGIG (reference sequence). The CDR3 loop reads CAWEAGANVLTF. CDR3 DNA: TGTGCCTGGGAGGCTGGGGCCAACGTCCTGACTTTC.